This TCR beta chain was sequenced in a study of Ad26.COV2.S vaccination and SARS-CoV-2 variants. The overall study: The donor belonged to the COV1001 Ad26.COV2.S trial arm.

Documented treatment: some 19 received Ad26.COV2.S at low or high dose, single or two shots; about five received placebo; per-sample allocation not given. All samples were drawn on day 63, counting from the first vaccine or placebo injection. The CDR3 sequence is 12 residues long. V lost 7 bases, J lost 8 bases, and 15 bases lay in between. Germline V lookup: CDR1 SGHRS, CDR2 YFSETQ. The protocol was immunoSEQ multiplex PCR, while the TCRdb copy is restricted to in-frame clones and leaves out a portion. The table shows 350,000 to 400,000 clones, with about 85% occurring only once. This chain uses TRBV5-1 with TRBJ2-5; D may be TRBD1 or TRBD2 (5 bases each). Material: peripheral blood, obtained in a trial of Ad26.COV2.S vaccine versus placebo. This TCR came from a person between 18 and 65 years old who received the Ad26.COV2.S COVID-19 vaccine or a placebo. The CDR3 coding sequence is TGCGCCAGCGTGGGGGTCGCGTCAACCCAGTACTTC. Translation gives CASVGVASTQYF.